The 24 T cell receptor beta chains reported below all come from one sample, sequenced in a study of tumor-infiltrating lymphocytes in primary liver carcinoma. Unsorted whole blood served as the source of blood RNA, and germline DNA was extracted as well. Using a constant-region primer together with ProtoScript II reverse transcriptase, TCR beta cDNA was made from about 500 ng of total RNA. Three nested multiplex PCR rounds, a slightly modified ARM-PCR method, built the TCR beta libraries. Researchers ran the first two PCR rounds for roughly 11 cycles each with TRBV1-TRBV30 forward primers and a C-beta reverse primer. TCRdb analysed the multiplex PCR reads with MiXCR anew, one entry per CDR3 protein. The data hold about 210,000 distinct CDR3 sequences, with less than 65% observed a single time. The sample comprised peripheral blood. Receptors were obtained from a woman aged 55-70 years with primary liver carcinoma and hepatitis B virus infection.

This clonotype appeared once. One junction end does not reproduce the germline sequence, and a read error may be involved. V usage is TRBV11-2 and J usage is TRBJ1-4, with TRBD1 matching 9 bases. This CDR3 comprises 15 residues. Germline V gene data show CDR1 as SGHAT and CDR2 as FQNNGV. The DNA of the CDR3 is TGTGCCAGCAGCCAGGGGACAGGGAAGAATGAAAAACTGCTTTTT. It translates to CASSQGTGKNEKLLF.

With regard to this clonotype: At one end, the junction sequence differs from germline, possibly due to a read error. The chain has TRBV6-2 or TRBV6-3 and TRBJ2-1; D is unclear. The CDR3 has 13 residues. The germline gives CDR1 MNHEY, CDR2 SVGEGT. Here the CDR3 reads CASTTIAYNEQFF. As DNA, the CDR3 is TGTGCGAGCACCACCATAGCCTACAATGAGCAGTTCTTC.

As to this clonotype: One end of the junction fails to match germline, which may point to a read error. The chain has TRBV6-1 and TRBJ2-1, with D perhaps assigned TRBD1 or TRBD2 (5 bases each). The CDR3 covers 16 residues. Germline CDR1 reads MNHNS; CDR2 reads SASEGT. Here the CDR3 reads CASSDPNGTSYNGQFF. CDR3 in DNA: TGTGCCAGCAGTGACCCTAACGGGACCTCCTACAATGGGCAGTTCTTC.

This rearrangement joins TRBV11-2 to TRBJ2-7; tentative D call: TRBD2 (5 bases). The germline V gene has CDR1 SGHAT and CDR2 FQNNGV. The CDR3 has 15 amino acids. The CDR3 sequence: CANSRGSERSYEQYF. The CDR3 bases are TGTGCTAACAGCCGAGGGAGTGAAAGGTCCTACGAGCAGTACTTC.

The chain recombines TRBV5-4 with TRBJ1-6; unclear D gene. V shed 4 bases and J shed 5 bases, with 13 bases lying between them. The V gene's germline CDR1 is SGHNT and CDR2 YYREEE (reference sequence). This CDR3 has 15 amino acids. The CDR3 sequence is CASSTGRAHNSPLHF. CDR3 bases: TGTGCCAGCAGCACCGGGCGGGCCCATAATTCACCCCTCCACTTT.

This chain connects TRBV21-1 to TRBJ2-1; whether TRBD1, the table's D call, matches the DNA was not checked. TRBV21-1 corresponds to a pseudogene. This CDR3 is built from 19 residues. CDR3 sequence reads: CASSKAGLNGQSSYNEQFF. The CDR3 DNA reads as TGTGCCAGCAGTAAGGCGGGACTCAACGGACAAAGCTCCTACAATGAGCAGTTCTTC.

In the case of this clonotype: Germline is not matched at one junction end, which may reflect a read error. The chain employs TRBV12-3 or TRBV12-4 and TRBJ2-1; TRBD2 agrees at 10 bases. The CDR3 is 14 residues long. As DNA, the CDR3 is TGTGCCAGCAGACCCGGGACTAGCGTCGATGAGCGGTTCTTC. Translation gives CASRPGTSVDERFF.

Concerning this clonotype itself: With a much larger clone just one base away, this may be a read error. J is TRBJ2-1 and V is TRBV5-4; a weak D match, TRBD2 (5 bases). The CDR3 is made up of 15 amino acids. The germline V gene has CDR1 SGHNT and CDR2 YYREEE (reference sequence). The CDR3 spells CASSKTWSDYNERFF. The CDR3 DNA reads as TGTGCCAGCAGCAAGACGTGGTCCGACTACAATGAGCGGTTCTTC. Together with reference TRBV5-4 and TRBJ2-1, the CDR3 gives the full variable domain: ETGVTQSPTHLIKTRGQQVTLRCSSQSGHNTVSWYQQALGQGPQFIFQYYREEENGRGNFPPRFSGLQFPNYSSELNVNALELDDSALYLCASSKTWSDYNERFFGPGTRLTVL.

This clonotype was seen a single time. One end of the junction does not line up with germline, which may come from a read error. The V and J genes are TRBV11-2 and TRBJ2-1, with 7 bases matching TRBD2. The germline gives CDR1 SGHAT, CDR2 FQNNGV. CDR3 length: 17 residues. The CDR3 loop reads CDSSLTAGTNGYNGQFF. CDR3 DNA: TGTGACAGCAGCTTAACGGCCGGGACTAACGGCTACAATGGGCAGTTCTTC.

The chain has TRBV7-9 and TRBJ1-1, with D possibly matching TRBD1 (5 bases). The CDR3 length is 15 residues. Trimming removed 7 bases from V and 4 bases from J, with 19 bases in between. Germline V gives CDR1 SEHNR, CDR2 FQNEAQ (reference sequence). The CDR3 protein is CASNPSRSGRTEAFF. The CDR3 region has the DNA TGTGCCAGCAACCCAAGTCGGTCAGGGCGCACTGAAGCTTTCTTT.

J is TRBJ2-4 and V is TRBV11-2; D is unclear. Germline assignment: CDR1 SGHAT and CDR2 FQNNGV. The CDR3 contains 15 residues. Trimming took 7 bases from V and 2 from J, leaving 15 bases between them. CDR3 residues: CASIWNLVPKNIQYF. In DNA form, the CDR3 reads TGTGCCAGCATCTGGAATCTAGTGCCCAAAAACATTCAGTACTTC.

This clonotype was picked up many times. The chain links TRBV6-2 or TRBV6-3 to TRBJ2-7; D not resolved. The CDR3 extends over 15 amino acids. Trimming removed 0 bases at V and 6 bases at J, with 15 bases between. Germline CDR1 and CDR2: MNHEY and SVGEGT. In DNA, the CDR3 is TGTGCCAGCAGTTACTCTTCCCGGCAGGCCTTCGAGCAGTACTTC. This translates into CASSYSSRQAFEQYF.

With regard to this clonotype: This sequence may be a read error, since a much larger clone differs from it by one base. V and J are TRBV12-3 or TRBV12-4 and TRBJ1-5; D gene uncertain. CDR3 length equals 12 residues. The CDR3 region is CASSTKGQPHHF. The CDR3 nucleotides read TGTGCCAGCAGTACCAAGGGCCAGCCCCATCATTTT.

Only a few counts were recorded for this clonotype. This may arise from a read error, as a much more abundant clone is one base away. J is TRBJ1-2 and V is TRBV6-5, with D perhaps matching TRBD1 (6 bases). Germline CDR1 MNHEY, CDR2 SVGAGI. CDR3 length equals 14 residues. CDR3 amino acids: CARSPHPTGYGYTF. DNA of the CDR3: TGTGCCCGCAGTCCCCATCCGACAGGATATGGCTACACCTTC.

This chain links TRBV6-1 with TRBJ1-2, with 10 nucleotides matching TRBD1. V lost 6 bases and J lost 7; bases outside the gene matches: 8. This CDR3 is 14 amino acids long. The germline V gene has CDR1 MNHNS and CDR2 SASEGT. The CDR3 region has the DNA TGTGCCAGCAGACCGGGACAGGGGATTTTTGGCTACACCTTC. It translates to CASRPGQGIFGYTF.

With respect to this clonotype: One end of the junction does not line up with germline, which may come from a read error. The chain couples TRBV11-2 to TRBJ2-1, with TRBD2 matching over 8 bases. Germline V gene data show CDR1 as SGHAT and CDR2 as FQNNGV. There are 17 residues in the CDR3. CDR3 sequence (DNA): TGCGCCAGCAGCAGGAGACTATCGGGAGGGCCTGGGGATGAGCAGTTCTTC. Its protein is CASSRRLSGGPGDEQFF.

This clonotype was observed many times. CDR3 protein: CASSLETSEYNEQFF. The DNA of the CDR3 is TGTGCCAGCAGCTTGGAAACTAGCGAGTACAATGAGCAGTTCTTC. The gene calls are TRBV5-4 and TRBJ2-1; 7 bases match TRBD2. Germline V gene sequence: CDR1 SGHNT, CDR2 YYREEE (reference sequence). Trimming cost V 0 bases and J 4 bases; bases outside gene matches: 4. This CDR3 region has 15 residues.

The chain is built from TRBV12-5 and TRBJ2-2; no definite D call. The germline V gene has CDR1 LGHNT and CDR2 FRNRAP. This CDR3 contains 19 residues. Trimming left V 9 bases short and J 3 bases short, with 29 bases between. The DNA of the CDR3 is TGTGCTAGCGTTCCCCCCCCATCGGGCGCCCTTGATTACACCGGGGAGCTGTTTTTT. Its protein product is CASVPPPSGALDYTGELFF.

For this clonotype: The junction and the germline gene differ at one end; a read error may be behind it. The CDR3 protein is CASSPGPGRSYGQYF. The CDR3 nucleotides read TGTGCCAGCAGCCCCGGCCCCGGACGATCCTACGGGCAGTACTTC. The chain recombines TRBV7-9 with TRBJ2-7, with no clear D. Germline CDR1 is SEHNR and CDR2 is FQNEAQ (reference sequence). CDR3 length: 15 amino acids.

This clonotype was observed at least ten times. The rearrangement uses TRBV7-9 and TRBJ2-1; D may be TRBD2 (6 bases). Trimming took off 2 bases at V and 0 bases at J, with 8 bases between the two ends. This CDR3 contains 15 residues. CDR1 is SEHNR and CDR2 is FQNEAQ in the germline V gene (reference sequence). CDR3 sequence (DNA): TGTGCCAGCAGCTTATCGGGAGCCTCCTACAATGAGCAGTTCTTC. Its translation is CASSLSGASYNEQFF.

The rearrangement uses TRBV2 and TRBJ1-5, with unresolved D. CDR1 and CDR2 from the germline V gene are SNHLY and FYNNEI. The CDR3 runs 16 residues. V was cut by 3 bases and J by 3 bases, with 15 bases left in between. The CDR3 spells CASSEAWVIPNQPQHF. CDR3 DNA: TGTGCCAGCAGTGAGGCGTGGGTAATTCCCAATCAGCCCCAGCATTTT.

A remark on this clonotype: The junction does not match germline at one end; this may be a read error. The chain is built from TRBV11-2 and TRBJ2-1, with TRBD2 matching 8 bases. CDR1 and CDR2 from the germline V gene are SGHAT and FQNNGV. The CDR3 sequence is 15 residues long. The CDR3 is CASNLESGSLSEQLF. The CDR3 bases are TGTGCCAGCAACTTAGAGAGCGGGAGTTTGAGTGAGCAGCTCTTC.

This clonotype was observed a single time. Given the absence of the conserved phenylalanine or tryptophan at the CDR3 end, a read error is likely. The gene calls are TRBV11-2 and TRBJ2-7; D might be TRBD2 (5 bases). CDR1 and CDR2 from the germline V gene are SGHAT and FQNNGV. The CDR3 length is 15 residues. The CDR3 loop reads CVSSLASGGHYEQYS. CDR3 coding DNA: TGTGTCAGCAGCTTAGCGAGCGGAGGTCACTACGAGCAGTACTCC.

Turning to this clonotype: A clone one base away is much larger, so this may be a read error. V is TRBV4-1 and J is TRBJ2-3; D is perhaps TRBD1 (5 bases). This CDR3 has 16 residues. The germline CDR1 and CDR2 sequences are MGHRA and YSYEKL. Trimming took 2 bases from V and 0 from J, leaving 12 bases between them. The CDR3: CASSQIWGQSTDTQYF. In DNA, the CDR3 is TGCGCCAGCAGCCAAATTTGGGGCCAAAGCACAGATACGCAGTATTTT.